Below are 15 T cell receptor beta chains sequenced from a single sample in a study of shared clonotypes between healthy human individuals. Using immunoSEQ multiplex PCR, the repertoire was profiled, and TCRdb retains in-frame clones only, with some absent. The repertoire holds 950,000 to 1,200,000 clones, with around 77% as singletons. The material sequenced was memory CD4+ T cells from PBMCs. The subset denotes: CD45RA-negative fraction. These receptors were obtained from a man aged 18 to 29 in good health. Some clones in this sample may be carry-over from other donors' samples.

The J gene is TRBJ1-1, the V gene TRBV2; D unclear. With 7 bases removed from V and 4 bases from J, the gap between germline ends came to 13 bases. CDR1 is SNHLY, CDR2 FYNNEI, per germline. The CDR3 contains 13 residues. CDR3 residues: CASTRGTSTEAFF. For the CDR3, the DNA is TGTGCCAGCACTCGGGGTACCAGCACTGAAGCTTTCTTT.

This chain links TRBV5-1 with TRBJ2-3, with 13 bases identical to TRBD2. The V segment lost 4 bases and the J segment 7 bases; nucleotides outside the gene matches: 6. This CDR3 region has 15 residues. The germline V gene encodes CDR1 SGHRS and CDR2 YFSETQ. CDR3 protein: CASSGGLAGSNTQYF. Written as DNA, the CDR3 is TGCGCCAGCAGCGGGGGACTAGCGGGATCTAATACGCAGTATTTT.

The chain uses TRBV6-1 and TRBJ2-5, with 11 bases matching TRBD2. CDR1 and CDR2 (germline): MNHNS, SASEGT. The CDR3 loop spans 17 amino acids. The V gene end was trimmed by 4 bases and the J gene end by 5 bases; junction bases not matched to a gene: 12. The CDR3 DNA reads TGTGCCAGCAGTGGAGGTACTAGCGGGAGCACCGTCGAGACCCAGTACTTC. The encoded protein is CASSGGTSGSTVETQYF.

The rearrangement links TRBV7-2 to TRBJ2-7, with D possibly TRBD1 on 5 matching bases. This CDR3 is 16 amino acids long. The V gene's germline CDR1 is SGHTA and CDR2 FQGNSA. Deletions cut 5 bases from V and 0 bases from J, with 17 bases between. The CDR3, as DNA: TGTGCCAGCAGCCCGGTAGGGGCTCTAAGCTCCTACGAGCAGTACTTC. This gives the protein CASSPVGALSSYEQYF.

The chain uses TRBV7-6 and TRBJ2-7; perhaps D is TRBD1 or TRBD2 (5 bases each). In germline, CDR1 is SGHVS, CDR2 FNYEAQ. This CDR3 comprises 17 residues. The ends were cut back, 1 base at V and 4 bases at J, with 20 bases in the middle. In nucleotides, the CDR3 is TGTGCCAGCAGCTTAGGGTCCGCCTACGGGGACCCTTACGAGCAGTACTTC. Protein: CASSLGSAYGDPYEQYF.

The gene calls are TRBV27 and TRBJ1-2; D is undetermined. Trimming took 0 bases from V and 4 from J, leaving 9 bases between them. The CDR3 length is 14 residues. The V gene's germline CDR1 is MNHEY and CDR2 SMNVEV (reference sequence). The CDR3 loop is CASSLSRVGYGYTF. DNA for the CDR3: TGTGCCAGCAGTTTATCGAGGGTGGGCTATGGCTACACCTTC.

In its sample, this clone was seen a few times. The rearrangement links TRBV19 to TRBJ1-5; 7 bases are a match to TRBD1. V was pared by 4 bases and J by 2 bases, with 14 bases of the junction left unmatched. CDR1 and CDR2 from the germline V gene are LNHDA and SQIVND (reference sequence). The CDR3 has 18 residues. The CDR3 nucleotides are TGTGCCAGTAGTACTGGGACAGCTGGGAGGATCGGCAATCAGCCCCAGCATTTT. Protein sequence: CASSTGTAGRIGNQPQHF.

This clone was counted a few times. V and J are TRBV11-3 and TRBJ2-7; TRBD2 matches 9 bases. Trimming took 1 base from V and 4 from J; bases not matched to a gene: 5. The germline V gene encodes CDR1 SGHNT and CDR2 YENEEA. The CDR3 has 15 residues. In DNA form, the CDR3 reads TGTGCCAGCAGCTTAGGCGGGGGGGCCCGTTACGAGCAGTACTTC. This gives the protein CASSLGGGARYEQYF. Supplemented by reference TRBV11-3 and TRBJ2-7, the full variable domain reads EAGVVQSPRYKIIEKKQPVAFWCNPISGHNTLYWYLQNLGQGPELLIRYENEEAVDDSQLPKDRFSAERLKGVDSTLKIQPAELGDSAVYLCASSLGGGARYEQYFGPGTRLTVT.

The chain employs TRBV4-2 and TRBJ2-3; D is ambiguous. This CDR3 region has 14 residues. Between the trimmed V and J ends, which lost 0 bases and 3 bases, there was a span of 7 bases. Germline lookup yields CDR1 LGHNA and CDR2 YNFKEQ. The CDR3 region has the DNA TGTGCCAGCAGCCAAGACTACCGAACAGATACGCAGTATTTT. It translates to CASSQDYRTDTQYF.

For this clone: One junction end disagrees with the germline gene, perhaps due to a read error. Other DNA sequences in this sample translate to the same CDR3. The V and J genes are TRBV4-2 and TRBJ2-7, with 11 bases identical to TRBD2. The CDR3 has 16 residues. Germline-derived CDR1 and CDR2 are LGHNA and YNFKEQ. The CDR3 protein is CASSPGTSGDSYEQYF. The CDR3 nucleotides are TGTGCCAGCAGCCCCGGGACTAGCGGAGACTCCTACGAGCAGTACTTT.

There are a few counts of this clone. V and J are TRBV28 and TRBJ2-5; D might be TRBD1 (5 bases). V shed 6 bases and J shed 5 bases, with 13 bases lying between them. Germline V gene lookup returns CDR1 MDHEN and CDR2 SYDVKM. The CDR3 sequence is 13 residues long. This CDR3 is CASRIGARETQYF. The CDR3 DNA sequence: TGTGCCAGCAGAATAGGGGCTAGGGAGACCCAGTACTTC.

This clone was counted only a few times. V and J are TRBV10-3 and TRBJ2-3, with a possible D match to TRBD1 (6 bases). The CDR3 is made up of 15 amino acids. Germline CDR1 reads ENHRY; CDR2 reads SYGVKD. Trimming pared 3 bases from V and 1 base from J, leaving 11 bases between. The CDR3 sequence is CAISDTWTGTDTQYF. As DNA, the CDR3 is TGTGCCATCAGTGATACGTGGACAGGCACAGATACGCAGTATTTT.

V usage is TRBV11-2 and J usage is TRBJ2-1; D is unresolved. This CDR3 is built from 13 residues. The V and J ends lost 4 bases and 4 bases respectively, with 8 bases between them. The V gene's germline CDR1 is SGHAT and CDR2 FQNNGV. Here the CDR3 DNA reads TGTGCCAGCAGCTCCCTCAGTTACAATGAGCAGTTCTTC. This sequence encodes CASSSLSYNEQFF.

This clone is a singleton in its sample. The chain joins TRBV11-2 to TRBJ2-3; D is perhaps TRBD2 (6 bases). CDR1 and CDR2 (germline): SGHAT, FQNNGV. The ends were cut back, 6 bases at V and 3 bases at J, with 22 bases in the middle. The CDR3 totals 17 residues. The CDR3 DNA sequence: TGTGCCAGCAGTAAACTAGCTAGACCTGGCCAAACAGATACGCAGTATTTT. Its protein product is CASSKLARPGQTDTQYF.

V usage is TRBV10-3 and J usage is TRBJ2-2; TRBD1 matches at 7 bases. This CDR3 is built from 18 residues. V lost 4 bases to trimming and J lost 1 base; unmatched junction nucleotides: 12. Germline CDR1 and CDR2: ENHRY and SYGVKD. The CDR3 region has the DNA TGTGCCATCAGTGGCCGGGACAGACGGACTCTGAACACCGGGGAGCTGTTTTTT. Its translation: CAISGRDRRTLNTGELFF.